The TCR beta chain described here comes from a study of T cell responses to AZD1222 COVID-19 vaccine. Study observations and caveats: Reports indicate that nearly half of spike-specific TCRs are directed at unmutated variant regions. Dominant at 160-218 and 743-854, vaccine-associated CD4 TCRs also spanned spike.

The CDR3 consists of 16 residues. The repertoire was sequenced with immunoSEQ multiplex PCR; TCRdb's copy has only in-frame clones and lacks some. Seen here are about 130,000 clones, about nine tenths observed once, and the top ten hold less than 9%. Points on this clone: What it recognizes is unknown.

This receptor was taken from an adult in good health. The input for sequencing was peripheral blood, taken on day 0 of AZD1222 vaccination. The rearrangement links TRBV12-2 to TRBJ1-4. TRBV12-2 has pseudogene status. The CDR3 bases are TGTGCAGCCCGACCGCAATGCTATTGTCCGCGTGAAAAACTGTTTTTT. This translates into CAARPQCYCPREKLFF.